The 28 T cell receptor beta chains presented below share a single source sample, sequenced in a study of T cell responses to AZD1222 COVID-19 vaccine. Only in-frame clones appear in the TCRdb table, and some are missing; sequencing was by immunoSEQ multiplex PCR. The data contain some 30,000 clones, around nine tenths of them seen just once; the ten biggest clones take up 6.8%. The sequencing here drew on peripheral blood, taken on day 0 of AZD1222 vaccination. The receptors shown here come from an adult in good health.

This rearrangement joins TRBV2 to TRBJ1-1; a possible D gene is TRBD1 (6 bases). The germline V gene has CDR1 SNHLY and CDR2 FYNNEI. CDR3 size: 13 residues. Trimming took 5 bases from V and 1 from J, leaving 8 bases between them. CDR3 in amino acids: CASSRRGNTEAFF. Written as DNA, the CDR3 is TGTGCCAGCAGTCGCAGGGGGAACACTGAAGCTTTCTTT.

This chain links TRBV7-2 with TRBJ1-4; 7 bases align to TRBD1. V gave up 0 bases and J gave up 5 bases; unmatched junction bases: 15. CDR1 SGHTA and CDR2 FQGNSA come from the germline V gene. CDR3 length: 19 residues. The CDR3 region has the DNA TGTGCCAGCAGCTTAGCCCCTCGGCAGACAGGGCGAGGAAATGAAAAACTGTTTTTT. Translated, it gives CASSLAPRQTGRGNEKLFF.

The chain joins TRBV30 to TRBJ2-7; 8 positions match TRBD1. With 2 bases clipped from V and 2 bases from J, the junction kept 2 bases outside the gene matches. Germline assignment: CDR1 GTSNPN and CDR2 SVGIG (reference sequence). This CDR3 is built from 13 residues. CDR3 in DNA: TGTGCCTGGAGTCCGGACAGGGCCTACGAGCAGTACTTC. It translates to CAWSPDRAYEQYF.

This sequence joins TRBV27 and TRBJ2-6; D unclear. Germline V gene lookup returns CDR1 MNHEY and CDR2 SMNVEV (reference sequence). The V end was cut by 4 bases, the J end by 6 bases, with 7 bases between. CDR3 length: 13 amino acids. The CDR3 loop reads CASSSREANVLTF. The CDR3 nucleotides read TGTGCCAGCAGTTCCCGCGAGGCCAACGTCCTGACTTTC.

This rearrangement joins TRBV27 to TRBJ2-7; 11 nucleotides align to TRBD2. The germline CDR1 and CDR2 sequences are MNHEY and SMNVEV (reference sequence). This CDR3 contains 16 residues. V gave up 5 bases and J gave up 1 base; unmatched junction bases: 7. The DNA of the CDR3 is TGTGCCAGCAGTCCCGACCTAGCGGGAGGATCCTACGAGCAGTACTTC. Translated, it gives CASSPDLAGGSYEQYF.

CDR3 in amino acids: CASRSGDRASGANVLTF. DNA of the CDR3: TGTGCCAGCAGATCGGGGGATAGGGCCTCTGGGGCCAACGTCCTGACTTTC. V is TRBV27 and J is TRBJ2-6; tentative D call: TRBD2 (6 bases). This CDR3 is built from 17 residues. Trimming took 6 bases from V and 0 from J, leaving 15 bases between them. Germline V gene sequence: CDR1 MNHEY, CDR2 SMNVEV (reference sequence). Full variable domain (rest looked up from reference TRBV27 and TRBJ2-6): EAQVTQNPRYLITVTGKKLTVTCSQNMNHEYMSWYRQDPGLGLRQIYYSMNVEVTDKGDVPEGYKVSRKEKRNFPLILESPSPNQTSLYFCASRSGDRASGANVLTFGAGSRLTVL.

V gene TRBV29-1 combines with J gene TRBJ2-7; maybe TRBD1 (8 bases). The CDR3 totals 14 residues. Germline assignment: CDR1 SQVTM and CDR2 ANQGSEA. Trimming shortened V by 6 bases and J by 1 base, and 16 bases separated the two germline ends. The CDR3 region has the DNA TGCAGCGTATCCGGACAGGGAGGGTCCTACGAGCAGTACTTC. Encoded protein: CSVSGQGGSYEQYF.

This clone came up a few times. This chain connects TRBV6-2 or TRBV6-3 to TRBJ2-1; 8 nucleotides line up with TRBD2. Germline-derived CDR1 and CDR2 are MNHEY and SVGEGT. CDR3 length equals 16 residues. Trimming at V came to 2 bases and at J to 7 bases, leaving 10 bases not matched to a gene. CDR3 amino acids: CASSYGPGGPLNEQFF. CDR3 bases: TGTGCCAGCAGTTACGGGCCGGGGGGGCCTCTAAATGAGCAGTTCTTC.

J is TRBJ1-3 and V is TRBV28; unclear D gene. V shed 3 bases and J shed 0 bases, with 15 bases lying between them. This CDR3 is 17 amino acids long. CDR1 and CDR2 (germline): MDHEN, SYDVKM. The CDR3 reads CASSFRTPRTSGNTIYF. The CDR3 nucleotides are TGTGCCAGCAGTTTCCGGACTCCACGAACCTCTGGAAACACCATATATTTT.

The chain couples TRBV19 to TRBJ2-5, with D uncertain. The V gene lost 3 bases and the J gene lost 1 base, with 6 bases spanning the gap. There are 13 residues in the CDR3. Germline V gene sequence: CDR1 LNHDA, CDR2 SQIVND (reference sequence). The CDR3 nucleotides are TGTGCCAGTAGTATCAGAGGCCAAGAGACCCAGTACTTC. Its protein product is CASSIRGQETQYF.

The CDR3 nucleotides are TGTGCCAGCTCACTGGGACAGGGGCAGGGTGAAGCTTTCTTT. Encoded protein: CASSLGQGQGEAFF. The rearrangement uses TRBV18 and TRBJ1-1, with TRBD1 identical over 10 bases. Trimming took 4 bases from V and 7 from J; bases not matched to a gene: 6. Germline V CDR1 and CDR2: KGHSH, LQKENI. There are 14 residues in the CDR3.

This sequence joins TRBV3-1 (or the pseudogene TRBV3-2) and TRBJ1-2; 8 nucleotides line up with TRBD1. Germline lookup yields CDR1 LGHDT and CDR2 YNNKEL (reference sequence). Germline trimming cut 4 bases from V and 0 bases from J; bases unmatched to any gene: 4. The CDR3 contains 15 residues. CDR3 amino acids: CASSPRQGPNYGYTF. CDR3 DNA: TGTGCCAGCAGCCCGCGACAGGGGCCTAACTATGGCTACACCTTC.

CDR3 nucleotide sequence: TGTGCCAGCAGCATGACTAGCGGGGGTTATGAGACCCAGTACTTC. Residues: CASSMTSGGYETQYF. This sequence joins TRBV28 and TRBJ2-5; 12 bases are a match to TRBD2. The CDR3 sequence is 15 residues long. Germline trimming cut 6 bases from V and 5 bases from J; bases unmatched to any gene: 7. Per germline, CDR1 MDHEN and CDR2 SYDVKM.

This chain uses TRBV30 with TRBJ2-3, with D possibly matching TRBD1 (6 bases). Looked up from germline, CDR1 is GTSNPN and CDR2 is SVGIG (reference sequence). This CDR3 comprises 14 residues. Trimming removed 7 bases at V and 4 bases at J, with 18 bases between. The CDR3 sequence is CASQTGLAADTQYF. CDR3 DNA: TGTGCCTCCCAAACAGGGTTAGCTGCAGATACGCAGTATTTT.

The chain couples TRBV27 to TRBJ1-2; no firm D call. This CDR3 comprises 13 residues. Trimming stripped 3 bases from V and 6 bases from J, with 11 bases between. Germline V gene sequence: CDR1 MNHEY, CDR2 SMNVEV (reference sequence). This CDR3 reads CASSFGARDGYTF. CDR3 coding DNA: TGTGCCAGCAGTTTTGGAGCCCGGGATGGCTACACCTTC.

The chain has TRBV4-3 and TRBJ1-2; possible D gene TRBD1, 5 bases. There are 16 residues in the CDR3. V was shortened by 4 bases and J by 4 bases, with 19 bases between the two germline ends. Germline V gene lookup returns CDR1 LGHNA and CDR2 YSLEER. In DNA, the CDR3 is TGCGCCAGCAGCCCGAAGCGTAGGGAAGGGGTCTATGGCTACACCTTC. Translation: CASSPKRREGVYGYTF.

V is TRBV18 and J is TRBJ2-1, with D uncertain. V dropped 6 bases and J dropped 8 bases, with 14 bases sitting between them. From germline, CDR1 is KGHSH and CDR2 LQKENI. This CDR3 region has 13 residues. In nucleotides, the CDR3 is TGTGCCAGCTCCCGGGCCCGGTGGGATGAGCAGTTCTTC. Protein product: CASSRARWDEQFF.

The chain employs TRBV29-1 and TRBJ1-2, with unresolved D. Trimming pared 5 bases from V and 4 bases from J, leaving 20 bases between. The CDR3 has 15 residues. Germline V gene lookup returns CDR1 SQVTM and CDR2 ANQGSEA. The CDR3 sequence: CSVLVTGVGGYGYTF. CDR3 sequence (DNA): TGCAGCGTTCTAGTTACGGGTGTGGGTGGCTATGGCTACACCTTC.

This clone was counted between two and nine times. CDR3 amino acids: CASSPRQGINTGELFF. The CDR3 nucleotides read TGTGCCAGCAGTCCCCGACAGGGGATAAACACCGGGGAGCTGTTTTTT. This chain uses TRBV27 with TRBJ2-2; 8 bases line up with TRBD1. This CDR3 contains 16 residues. J gave up 2 bases and V 5 bases, and 7 bases lay outside the gene matches. Germline CDR1 MNHEY, CDR2 SMNVEV (reference sequence).

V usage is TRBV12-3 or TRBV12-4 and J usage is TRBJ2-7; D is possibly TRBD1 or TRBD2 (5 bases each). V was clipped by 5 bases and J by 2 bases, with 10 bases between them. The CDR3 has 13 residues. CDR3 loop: CASSLLGAYEQYF. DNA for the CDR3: TGTGCCAGCAGTCTGCTGGGGGCCTACGAGCAGTACTTC.

For the CDR3, the DNA is TGTGCCAGCAGTGACTCGGCCCATAGCAATCAGCCCCAGCATTTT. Residues: CASSDSAHSNQPQHF. The V and J genes are TRBV27 and TRBJ1-5; D is unclear. Germline values: CDR1 MNHEY, CDR2 SMNVEV (reference sequence). V was cut by 5 bases and J by 0 bases, with 11 bases left in between. The CDR3 is 15 residues long.

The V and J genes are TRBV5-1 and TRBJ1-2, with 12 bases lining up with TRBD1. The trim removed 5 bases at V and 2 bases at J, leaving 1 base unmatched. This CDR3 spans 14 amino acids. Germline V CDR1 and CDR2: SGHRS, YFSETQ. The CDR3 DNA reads TGCGCCAGCAGGGGACAGGGGGCAAACTATGGCTACACCTTC. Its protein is CASRGQGANYGYTF.

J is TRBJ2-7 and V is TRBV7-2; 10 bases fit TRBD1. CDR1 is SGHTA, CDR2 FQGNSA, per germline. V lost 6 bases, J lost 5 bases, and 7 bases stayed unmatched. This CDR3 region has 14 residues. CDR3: CASRLPGQGNEQYF. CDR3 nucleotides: TGTGCCAGCAGACTCCCGGGACAGGGGAACGAGCAGTACTTC.

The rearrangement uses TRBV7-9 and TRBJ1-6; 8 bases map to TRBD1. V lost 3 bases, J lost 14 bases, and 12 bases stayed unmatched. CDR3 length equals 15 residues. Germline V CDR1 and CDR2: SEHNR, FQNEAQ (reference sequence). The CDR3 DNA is TGTGCCAGCAGCTTCGGAGGACAGGGTCGGCGGGCCCTCCACTTT. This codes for CASSFGGQGRRALHF.

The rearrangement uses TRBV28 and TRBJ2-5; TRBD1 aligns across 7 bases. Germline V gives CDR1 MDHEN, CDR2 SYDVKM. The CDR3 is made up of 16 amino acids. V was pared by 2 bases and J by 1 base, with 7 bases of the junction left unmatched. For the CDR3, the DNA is TGTGCCAGCAGTTTACCGACAGGGCGGATCCAAGAGACCCAGTACTTC. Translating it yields CASSLPTGRIQETQYF.

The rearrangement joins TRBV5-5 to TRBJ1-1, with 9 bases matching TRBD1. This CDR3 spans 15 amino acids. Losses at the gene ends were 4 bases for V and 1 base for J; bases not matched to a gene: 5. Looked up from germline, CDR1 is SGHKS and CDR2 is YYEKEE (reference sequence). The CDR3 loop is CASSETGQGNTEAFF. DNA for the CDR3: TGTGCCAGCAGCGAGACGGGACAGGGGAACACTGAAGCTTTCTTT.

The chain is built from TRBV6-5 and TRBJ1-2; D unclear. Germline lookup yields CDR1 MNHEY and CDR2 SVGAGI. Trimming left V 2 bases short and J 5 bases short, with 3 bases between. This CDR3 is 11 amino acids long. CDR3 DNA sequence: TGTGCCAGCAGTTACGGGTATGGCTACACCTTC. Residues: CASSYGYGYTF.

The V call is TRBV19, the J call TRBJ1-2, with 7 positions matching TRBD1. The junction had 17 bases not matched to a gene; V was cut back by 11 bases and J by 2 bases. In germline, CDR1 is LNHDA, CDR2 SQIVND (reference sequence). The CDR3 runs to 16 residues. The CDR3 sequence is CACSGGGLTVNYGYTF. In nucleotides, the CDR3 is TGTGCCTGCTCAGGGGGGGGACTAACCGTCAACTATGGCTACACCTTC.